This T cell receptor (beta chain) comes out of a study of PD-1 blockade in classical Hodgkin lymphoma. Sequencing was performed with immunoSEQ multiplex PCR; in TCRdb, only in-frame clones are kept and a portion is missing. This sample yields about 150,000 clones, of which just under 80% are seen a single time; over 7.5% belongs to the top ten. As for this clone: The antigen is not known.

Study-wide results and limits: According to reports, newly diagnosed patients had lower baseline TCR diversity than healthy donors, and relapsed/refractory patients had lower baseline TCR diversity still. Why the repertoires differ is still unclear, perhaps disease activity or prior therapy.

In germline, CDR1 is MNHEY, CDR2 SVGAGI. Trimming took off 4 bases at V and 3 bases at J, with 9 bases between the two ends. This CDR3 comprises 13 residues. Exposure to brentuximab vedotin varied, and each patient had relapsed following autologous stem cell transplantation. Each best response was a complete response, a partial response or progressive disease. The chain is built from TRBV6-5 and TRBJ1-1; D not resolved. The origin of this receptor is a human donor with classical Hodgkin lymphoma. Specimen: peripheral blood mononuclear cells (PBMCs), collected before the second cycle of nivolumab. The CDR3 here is CASSWGRDTEAFF. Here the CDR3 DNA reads TGTGCCAGCAGTTGGGGTAGGGACACTGAAGCTTTCTTT.